Below are 27 T cell receptor beta chains sequenced from a single sample in a study of blood T cell repertoires in COVID-19. TCRdb's copy holds only in-frame clones and misses some; the assay was immunoSEQ multiplex PCR. This table holds roughly 160,000 clones, under 85% found once. Sequenced sample: peripheral blood. Receptor source: a man at least 80 years old with COVID-19, enrolled during active disease.

The chain has TRBV9 and TRBJ1-5; D is ambiguous. Per the germline V gene, CDR1 is SGDLS and CDR2 is YYNGEE. The CDR3 runs 14 residues. V was trimmed by 0 bases and J by 3 bases, leaving 7 bases between them. The CDR3 loop is CASSVGSTNQPQHF. CDR3 in DNA: TGTGCCAGCAGCGTAGGGAGCACCAATCAGCCCCAGCATTTT.

The V gene is TRBV19, the J gene TRBJ1-1, with 7 bases lining up with TRBD1. The CDR3 consists of 14 residues. V was clipped by 6 bases and J by 1 base; unmatched bases: 5. Germline V gene lookup returns CDR1 LNHDA and CDR2 SQIVND (reference sequence). CDR3 in amino acids: CASRSTGRNTEAFF. CDR3 DNA: TGTGCCAGTAGGTCGACAGGGAGGAACACTGAAGCTTTCTTT.

The rearrangement joins TRBV7-9 to TRBJ1-5; D possibly corresponds to TRBD1 (6 bases). The CDR3 is made up of 15 amino acids. The germline V and J ends were trimmed by 5 bases and 4 bases, with 15 bases remaining between them. Germline V gene lookup returns CDR1 SEHNR and CDR2 FQNEAQ (reference sequence). DNA for the CDR3: TGTGCCAGCAGCGACATCGGACAGCCTAATCAGCCCCAGCATTTT. Translation: CASSDIGQPNQPQHF.

This chain connects TRBV6-1 to TRBJ2-7; TRBD2 matches at 11 bases. CDR3 length: 16 residues. With V trimmed by 0 bases and J by 7 bases, 8 bases remained unmatched. Looked up from germline, CDR1 is MNHNS and CDR2 is SASEGT. CDR3 in DNA: TGTGCCAGCAGTGAAGCATTTGGGAGACTAGCGGGGGAGCAGTACTTC. It yields the protein CASSEAFGRLAGEQYF.

The genes are TRBV2 and TRBJ1-2; TRBD1 is a possible D gene (6 bases). Trimming removed 4 bases from V and 8 bases from J, with 14 bases in between. Germline loops: CDR1 SNHLY, CDR2 FYNNEI. This CDR3 is 13 amino acids long. The DNA of the CDR3 is TGTGCCAGCAGTGTCGGAACAGGGAAAGGCTACACCTTC. It encodes CASSVGTGKGYTF.

The V and J genes are TRBV11-3 and TRBJ2-5; 8 positions match TRBD1. The CDR3 contains 15 residues. Germline-derived CDR1 and CDR2 are SGHNT and YENEEA. V trimming: 5 bases; J trimming: 0 bases; junction bases outside the gene matches: 5. In nucleotides, the CDR3 is TGTGCCAGCAGCGCAGACAGGGGTCACCAAGAGACCCAGTACTTC. This gives the protein CASSADRGHQETQYF.

V usage is TRBV7-2 and J usage is TRBJ2-5; 7 bases are a match to TRBD1. This CDR3 is 14 amino acids long. J was trimmed by 1 base and V by 5 bases; bases with no gene match: 4. Germline V lookup: CDR1 SGHTA, CDR2 FQGNSA. The CDR3: CASSPRDSQETQYF. The CDR3 nucleotides are TGTGCCAGCAGCCCGAGGGACAGCCAAGAGACCCAGTACTTC.

This clone was seen more than once but under ten times. This chain links TRBV5-8 with TRBJ1-3, with 9 bases lining up with TRBD1. V lost 2 bases and J lost 9; bases outside the gene matches: 0. The CDR3 has 12 residues. From germline, CDR1 is SGHTS and CDR2 YDEGEE. The CDR3 DNA reads as TGTGCCAGCAGCTTACAGGGGGCCACCATATATTTT. This codes for CASSLQGATIYF.

This clone turned up a few times. This chain uses TRBV7-2 with TRBJ1-2, with 7 bases aligning to TRBD1. This CDR3 comprises 15 residues. The V gene end was trimmed by 5 bases and the J gene end by 0 bases; junction bases not matched to a gene: 6. Looked up from germline, CDR1 is SGHTA and CDR2 is FQGNSA. CDR3 amino acids: CASSAQGITNYGYTF. The CDR3 nucleotides read TGTGCCAGCAGCGCACAGGGGATCACTAACTATGGCTACACCTTC. The full variable domain, its missing parts supplied by reference TRBV7-2 and TRBJ1-2, is GAGVSQSPSNKVTEKGKDVELRCDPISGHTALYWYRQSLGQGLEFLIYFQGNSAPDKSGLPSDRFSAERTGGSVSTLTIQRTQQEDSAVYLCASSAQGITNYGYTFGSGTRLTVV.

The rearrangement links TRBV2 to TRBJ1-2, with D possibly TRBD1 on 6 matching bases. The CDR3 totals 14 residues. Trimming left V 0 bases short and J 6 bases short, with 11 bases between. CDR1 SNHLY and CDR2 FYNNEI come from the germline V gene. CDR3: CASSEAGAGNGYTF. CDR3 nucleotides: TGTGCCAGCAGTGAAGCGGGGGCAGGGAATGGCTACACCTTC.

This clone was recorded only once. The chain is built from TRBV7-6 and TRBJ1-1; TRBD1 agrees at 8 bases. Germline values: CDR1 SGHVS, CDR2 FNYEAQ. This CDR3 spans 18 amino acids. V dropped 5 bases and J dropped 0; count of bases not matched to a gene: 14. CDR3 residues: CASSPGKLTGVMNTEAFF. CDR3 sequence (DNA): TGTGCCAGCAGCCCAGGCAAGTTGACAGGGGTCATGAACACTGAAGCTTTCTTT.

This chain connects TRBV3-1 (or the pseudogene TRBV3-2) to TRBJ1-6; 9 bases line up with TRBD1. J gave up 10 bases and V 4 bases, and 8 bases lay outside the gene matches. Germline V gene data show CDR1 as LGHDT and CDR2 as YNNKEL (reference sequence). CDR3 length: 15 residues. CDR3: CASSPGQGLGSPLHF. DNA of the CDR3: TGTGCCAGCAGCCCCGGACAGGGGCTAGGATCACCCCTCCACTTT.

This chain joins TRBV5-4 and TRBJ2-7; tentative D call: TRBD2 (8 bases). From germline, CDR1 is SGHNT and CDR2 YYREEE (reference sequence). CDR3 length: 14 amino acids. The germline V and J ends were trimmed by 4 bases and 6 bases, with 17 bases remaining between them. The CDR3 sequence: CASSPGQAGGEQYF. The CDR3 region has the DNA TGTGCCAGCAGCCCCGGACAGGCGGGGGGCGAGCAGTACTTC.

This clone appeared a few times. The chain couples TRBV4-1 to TRBJ1-1, with 7 bases aligning to TRBD1. Germline CDR1 is MGHRA and CDR2 is YSYEKL. The ends lost 3 bases at V and 6 bases at J; junction bases unmatched: 13. CDR3 length: 16 amino acids. CDR3 DNA sequence: TGCGCCAGCAGCCACCGACAGGGACGACCTCGGGCTGAAGCTTTCTTT. Translating it yields CASSHRQGRPRAEAFF.

In DNA, the CDR3 is TGTGCCAGCAGCTACGAGCCAGGGGGTCCTCATGGCTACACCTTC. Protein: CASSYEPGGPHGYTF. The chain uses TRBV6-5 and TRBJ1-2; 7 positions agree with TRBD1. CDR3 size: 15 residues. Germline CDR1 reads MNHEY; CDR2 reads SVGAGI. V lost 6 bases to trimming and J lost 6 bases; unmatched junction nucleotides: 13.

This clone has ten or more counts. The identical CDR3 is also encoded by other nucleotide sequences in the sample. This sequence joins TRBV24-1 and TRBJ2-2, with 8 bases aligning to TRBD1. CDR3 size: 16 residues. CDR1 and CDR2 (germline): KGHDR, SFDVKD. V was pared by 3 bases and J by 3 bases, with 5 bases of the junction left unmatched. CDR3 bases: TGTGCCACCAGTGATCCTGGACAGGGAGACACCGGGGAGCTGTTTTTT. It translates to CATSDPGQGDTGELFF.

This clone turned up a few times. The chain uses TRBV5-4 and TRBJ2-2; TRBD1 agrees at 8 bases. Germline assignment: CDR1 SGHNT and CDR2 YYREEE (reference sequence). The CDR3 length is 14 residues. The junction had 3 bases not matched to a gene; V was cut back by 4 bases and J by 4 bases. This CDR3 is CASSTTGGTGELFF. CDR3 nucleotides: TGTGCCAGCAGCACCACAGGGGGCACCGGGGAGCTGTTTTTT.

The chain couples TRBV27 to TRBJ2-7; 7 bases match TRBD1. Germline V gene lookup returns CDR1 MNHEY and CDR2 SMNVEV (reference sequence). Germline trimming cut 5 bases from V and 1 base from J; bases unmatched to any gene: 5. The CDR3 has 14 amino acids. CDR3 nucleotides: TGTGCCAGCAGTACAGGGGCCCAATCCTACGAGCAGTACTTC. Its protein product is CASSTGAQSYEQYF.

The sample holds one count of this clone. The genes are TRBV2 and TRBJ1-5, with a possible D match to TRBD1 (6 bases). CDR1 is SNHLY, CDR2 FYNNEI, per germline. The CDR3 sequence is 12 residues long. V lost 7 bases and J 4 bases, leaving 8 bases between the germline ends. CDR3 nucleotides: TGTGCCAGCAACAGGGAAAATCAGCCCCAGCATTTT. It specifies CASNRENQPQHF.

V gene TRBV28 combines with J gene TRBJ1-2, with D perhaps TRBD1 (6 bases). This CDR3 region has 16 residues. With 6 bases removed from V and 0 bases from J, the gap between germline ends came to 17 bases. Germline assignment: CDR1 MDHEN and CDR2 SYDVKM. The CDR3 bases are TGTGCCAGCAGACAATCCGGGACAACTGCTAACTATGGCTACACCTTC. It translates to CASRQSGTTANYGYTF.

The V gene is TRBV5-1, the J gene TRBJ1-2; 7 bases fit TRBD1. The V gene end was trimmed by 0 bases and the J gene end by 2 bases; junction bases not matched to a gene: 7. This CDR3 has 16 residues. From germline, CDR1 is SGHRS and CDR2 YFSETQ. CDR3 coding DNA: TGCGCCAGCAGCTTGGCCGGGGGACAGTCCAACTATGGCTACACCTTC. Its protein product is CASSLAGGQSNYGYTF.

V and J are TRBV7-9 and TRBJ2-7, with 11 bases fitting TRBD1. Trimming took 5 bases from V and 3 from J; bases not matched to a gene: 12. Looked up from germline, CDR1 is SEHNR and CDR2 is FQNEAQ (reference sequence). The CDR3 loop spans 17 amino acids. In DNA form, the CDR3 reads TGTGCCAGCAGCCCCGGGACAGGGGGGACTAGGTACTACGAGCAGTACTTC. Translation gives CASSPGTGGTRYYEQYF. Complete variable domain (other parts from reference TRBV7-9 and TRBJ2-7): DTGVSQNPRHKITKRGQNVTFRCDPISEHNRLYWYRQTLGQGPEFLTYFQNEAQLEKSRLLSDRFSAERPKGSFSTLEIQRTEQGDSAMYLCASSPGTGGTRYYEQYFGPGTRLTVT.

The chain uses TRBV11-2 and TRBJ2-5, with TRBD2 identical over 9 bases. This CDR3 is built from 16 residues. CDR1 is SGHAT and CDR2 is FQNNGV in the germline V gene. V trimming: 5 bases; J trimming: 9 bases; junction bases outside the gene matches: 16. The CDR3 reads CASSPRAPGLAKAQYF. Written as DNA, the CDR3 is TGTGCCAGCAGCCCGAGGGCTCCGGGACTAGCAAAGGCCCAGTACTTC.

The chain has TRBV6-4 and TRBJ1-5; D possibly corresponds to TRBD1 (5 bases). The germline gives CDR1 MRHNA, CDR2 SNTAGT. The germline V and J ends were trimmed by 4 bases and 7 bases, with 11 bases remaining between them. The CDR3 runs to 13 residues. For the CDR3, the DNA is TGTGCCAGCAGTGCCCAGGGTGGGCAGCCCCAGCATTTT. It yields the protein CASSAQGGQPQHF.

The chain employs TRBV15 and TRBJ1-1; D remains unclear. V was pared by 0 bases and J by 6 bases, with 11 bases between. Germline V gene data show CDR1 as LNHNV and CDR2 as YYDKDF (reference sequence). This CDR3 is 14 amino acids long. The chain's CDR3 is CATSRDFRVPEAFF. The CDR3 bases are TGTGCCACCAGCAGAGATTTCCGGGTCCCTGAAGCTTTCTTT.

This chain uses TRBV21-1 with TRBJ2-7; the table's D gene call, TRBD1, was not cross checked with the DNA. TRBV21-1 is a known pseudogene. This CDR3 comprises 15 residues. The CDR3 coding sequence is TGTGCCAGCAGCAGCTACAGGGGAGGTAACGACGAGCAGTACTTC. It is translated as CASSSYRGGNDEQYF.

V is TRBV18 and J is TRBJ2-1; D gene ambiguous. This CDR3 has 14 residues. V lost 3 bases and J 5 bases, leaving 11 bases between the germline ends. Germline CDR1 is KGHSH and CDR2 is LQKENI. CDR3 DNA sequence: TGTGCCAGCTCACCGCCTCTGAGAAACAATGAGCAGTTCTTC. This translates into CASSPPLRNNEQFF.